These 2 T cell receptor beta chains came from one sample sequenced in a study of blood T cell repertoires in COVID-19. Libraries were prepared by immunoSEQ multiplex PCR; TCRdb keeps only in-frame clonotypes and omits some of them. The sample includes 75,000 to 100,000 clones, under 85% seen only once; the top ten take 24%. Sequenced input: peripheral blood. These receptors were collected from a man in his sixties or seventies with acute or convalescent COVID-19.

This sequence joins TRBV5-6 and TRBJ1-2; no firm D call. The V end was cut by 2 bases, the J end by 0 bases, with 8 bases between. Looked up from germline, CDR1 is SGHDT and CDR2 is YYEEEE. This CDR3 is 14 amino acids long. CDR3 in DNA: TGTGCCAGCAGCTTCGTGGCCCCTAACTATGGCTACACCTTC. It is translated as CASSFVAPNYGYTF. The whole variable domain, filled in from reference TRBV5-6 and TRBJ1-2, reads DAGVTQSPTHLIKTRGQQVTLRCSPKSGHDTVSWYQQALGQGPQFIFQYYEEEERQRGNFPDRFSGHQFPNYSSELNVNALLLGDSALYLCASSFVAPNYGYTFGSGTRLTVV.

This clone was seen just once. The rearrangement joins TRBV2 to TRBJ1-1, with a tentative D call TRBD1 (6 bases). Germline loops: CDR1 SNHLY, CDR2 FYNNEI. The CDR3 sequence is 13 residues long. Trimming left V 10 bases short and J 5 bases short, with 17 bases between. CDR3 loop: CATTTGPGTEAFF. In DNA, the CDR3 is TGTGCCACCACTACAGGGCCTGGGACTGAAGCTTTCTTT. Together with reference TRBV2 and TRBJ1-1, the CDR3 gives the full variable domain: EPEVTQTPSHQVTQMGQEVILRCVPISNHLYFYWYRQILGQKVEFLVSFYNNEISEKSEIFDDQFSVERPDGSNFTLKIRSTKLEDSAMYFCATTTGPGTEAFFGQGTRLTVV.